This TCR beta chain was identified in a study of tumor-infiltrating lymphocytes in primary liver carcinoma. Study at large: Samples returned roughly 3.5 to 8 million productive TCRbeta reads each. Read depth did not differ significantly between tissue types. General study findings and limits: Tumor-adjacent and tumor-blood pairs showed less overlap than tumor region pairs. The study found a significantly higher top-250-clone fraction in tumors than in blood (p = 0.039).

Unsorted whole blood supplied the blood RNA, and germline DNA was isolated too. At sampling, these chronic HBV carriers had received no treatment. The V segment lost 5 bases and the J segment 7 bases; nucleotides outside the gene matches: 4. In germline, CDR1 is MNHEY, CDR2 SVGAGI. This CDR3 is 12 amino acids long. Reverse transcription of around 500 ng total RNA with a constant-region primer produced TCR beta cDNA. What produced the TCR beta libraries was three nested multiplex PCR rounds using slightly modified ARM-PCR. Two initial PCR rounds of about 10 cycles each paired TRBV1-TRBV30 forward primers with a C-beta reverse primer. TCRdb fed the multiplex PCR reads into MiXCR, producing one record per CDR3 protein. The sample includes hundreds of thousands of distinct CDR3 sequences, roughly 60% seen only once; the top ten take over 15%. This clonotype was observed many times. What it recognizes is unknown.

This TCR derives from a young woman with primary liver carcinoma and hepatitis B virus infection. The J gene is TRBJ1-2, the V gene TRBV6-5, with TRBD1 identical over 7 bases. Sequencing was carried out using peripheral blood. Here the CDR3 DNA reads TGTGCCAGCAGTAGAAGACAGGGTGGCTACACCTTC. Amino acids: CASSRRQGGYTF.